These T cell receptor beta chains were read from a single sample in a study of identical twins. TCRdb called the 5' RACE reads again in MiXCR, with one record for every CDR3 protein. In the table there are about 240,000 distinct CDR3 sequences, roughly a tenth of which are singletons. What was sequenced was memory T cells sorted from blood. The receptors were gathered from a man in his forties or fifties in good health. Each CDR3 is given with its conserved first and last residue. The order of the fields is J gene, V gene, D gene, clone size, CDR3 protein, CDR3 DNA. D genes are given only for firm matches. Size is stated for part of the rows, as once, few or many counts, or as a class when the clone is expanded.

j_call: TRBJ2-7; v_call: TRBV6-2/TRBV6-3; d_call: NA; clone_size: many; cdr3_aa: CASSYLAGDSGEQYF; cdr3_nt: TGTGCCAGCAGTTACTTGGCAGGGGACTCGGGAGAGCAGTACTTC
j_call: TRBJ1-4; v_call: TRBV5-1; d_call: NA; clone_size: NA; cdr3_aa: CASSLDAREKLFF; cdr3_nt: TGCGCCAGCAGCTTGGACGCCAGGGAAAAACTGTTTTTT
j_call: TRBJ1-5; v_call: TRBV6-2/TRBV6-3; d_call: NA; clone_size: many; cdr3_aa: CASSYTARNQPQHF; cdr3_nt: TGTGCCAGCAGTTACACAGCTAGAAATCAGCCCCAGCATTTT
j_call: TRBJ2-7; v_call: TRBV11-2; d_call: TRBD2; clone_size: NA; cdr3_aa: CASSLRTSGLAGGAYEQYF; cdr3_nt: TGTGCCAGCAGCTTACGGACTTCCGGACTAGCGGGAGGGGCCTACGAGCAGTACTTC
j_call: TRBJ2-7; v_call: TRBV3-1; d_call: TRBD2; clone_size: few; cdr3_aa: CASERTSGGPSYEQYF; cdr3_nt: TGTGCCAGCGAGAGGACTAGCGGGGGCCCCTCCTACGAGCAGTACTTC
j_call: TRBJ2-3; v_call: TRBV27; d_call: NA; clone_size: many; cdr3_aa: CASSHDRRSTDTQYF; cdr3_nt: TGTGCCAGCAGTCACGACAGGCGCAGCACAGATACGCAGTATTTT
j_call: TRBJ2-7; v_call: TRBV20-1; d_call: TRBD2; clone_size: few; cdr3_aa: CSARDTGTSGYEQYF; cdr3_nt: TGCAGTGCTAGAGATACCGGGACTAGCGGATACGAGCAGTACTTC
j_call: TRBJ2-3; v_call: TRBV7-2; d_call: TRBD2; clone_size: once; cdr3_aa: CASSLGGLAGVKQYF; cdr3_nt: TGTGCCAGCAGCTTAGGGGGACTAGCGGGAGTTAAGCAGTATTTT
j_call: TRBJ1-2; v_call: TRBV7-2; d_call: TRBD1; clone_size: NA; cdr3_aa: CASSAQQGANGYTF; cdr3_nt: TGTGCCAGCAGCGCACAACAGGGGGCTAATGGCTACACCTTC
j_call: TRBJ1-3; v_call: TRBV20-1; d_call: NA; clone_size: many; cdr3_aa: CSARGQGGNSGNTIYF; cdr3_nt: TGCAGTGCTAGGGGGCAGGGAGGGAACTCTGGAAACACCATATATTTT
j_call: TRBJ2-1; v_call: TRBV7-9; d_call: NA; clone_size: many; cdr3_aa: CASSLATSSYNEQFF; cdr3_nt: TGTGCCAGCAGCTTAGCGACTAGCTCCTACAATGAGCAGTTCTTC
j_call: TRBJ2-5; v_call: TRBV29-1; d_call: TRBD1; clone_size: NA; cdr3_aa: CSVAPRTGSETQYF; cdr3_nt: TGCAGCGTTGCGCCCCGGACAGGGTCAGAGACCCAGTACTTC
j_call: TRBJ2-1; v_call: TRBV2; d_call: TRBD2; clone_size: NA; cdr3_aa: CASSEELAVTYNEQFF; cdr3_nt: TGTGCCAGCAGTGAAGAACTAGCGGTCACCTACAATGAGCAGTTCTTC
j_call: TRBJ1-6; v_call: TRBV7-2; d_call: NA; clone_size: NA; cdr3_aa: CASSLEVSPLHF; cdr3_nt: TGTGCCAGCAGCTTAGAGGTTTCACCCCTCCACTTT
j_call: TRBJ2-1; v_call: TRBV4-2; d_call: TRBD2; clone_size: few; cdr3_aa: CASSQVGAGEVDEQFF; cdr3_nt: TGTGCCAGCAGCCAAGTTGGGGCGGGAGAGGTGGATGAGCAGTTCTTC
j_call: TRBJ2-7; v_call: TRBV6-5; d_call: TRBD1; clone_size: NA; cdr3_aa: CASSYSGQGLHEQYF; cdr3_nt: TGTGCCAGCAGTTACTCCGGACAGGGTCTACACGAGCAGTACTTC
j_call: TRBJ2-1; v_call: TRBV18; d_call: NA; clone_size: many; cdr3_aa: CASSPNQGSNSEQFF; cdr3_nt: TGTGCCAGCTCACCAAATCAGGGATCTAACAGTGAGCAGTTCTTC
j_call: TRBJ2-7; v_call: TRBV6-2/TRBV6-3; d_call: NA; clone_size: few; cdr3_aa: CASSYSNRARSYEQYF; cdr3_nt: TGTGCCAGCAGTTACTCGAACAGGGCGAGGTCGTACGAGCAGTACTTC
j_call: TRBJ2-7; v_call: TRBV11-2; d_call: NA; clone_size: few; cdr3_aa: CASSLRPTYEQYF; cdr3_nt: TGTGCCAGCAGCTTAAGACCGACATACGAGCAGTACTTC
j_call: TRBJ2-1; v_call: TRBV4-3; d_call: TRBD2; clone_size: NA; cdr3_aa: CASSQDSAGGYNEQFF; cdr3_nt: TGCGCCAGCAGCCAAGATTCTGCGGGAGGGTACAATGAGCAGTTCTTC
j_call: TRBJ2-3; v_call: TRBV5-1; d_call: TRBD2; clone_size: many; cdr3_aa: CASSRLAGNTDTQYF; cdr3_nt: TGCGCCAGCAGCCGACTAGCCGGAAACACAGATACGCAGTATTTT
j_call: TRBJ2-1; v_call: TRBV12-3/TRBV12-4; d_call: NA; clone_size: NA; cdr3_aa: CASSITASSYNEQFF; cdr3_nt: TGTGCCAGCAGCATAACAGCGAGCTCCTACAATGAGCAGTTCTTC
j_call: TRBJ1-1; v_call: TRBV10-3; d_call: TRBD1; clone_size: many; cdr3_aa: CAIGQGWTEAFF; cdr3_nt: TGTGCCATCGGACAGGGGTGGACTGAAGCTTTCTTT
j_call: TRBJ1-1; v_call: TRBV7-3; d_call: NA; clone_size: few; cdr3_aa: CASSLSAGALAFF; cdr3_nt: TGTGCCAGCAGCTTATCGGCTGGGGCGCTAGCTTTCTTT
j_call: TRBJ2-1; v_call: TRBV7-8; d_call: TRBD2; clone_size: many; cdr3_aa: CASSLELAGPWWCEQFF; cdr3_nt: TGTGCCAGCAGCTTAGAACTAGCGGGACCGTGGTGGTGTGAGCAGTTCTTC
j_call: TRBJ2-7; v_call: TRBV28; d_call: NA; clone_size: few; cdr3_aa: CASTPMGFSYEQYF; cdr3_nt: TGTGCCAGCACCCCCATGGGATTCTCCTACGAGCAGTACTTC
j_call: TRBJ2-2; v_call: TRBV20-1; d_call: NA; clone_size: many; cdr3_aa: CSARPGRTGELFF; cdr3_nt: TGCAGTGCTAGACCCGGGCGAACCGGGGAGCTGTTTTTT
j_call: TRBJ2-6; v_call: TRBV24-1; d_call: TRBD2; clone_size: NA; cdr3_aa: CATSDRTGGPGANVLTF; cdr3_nt: TGTGCCACCAGTGACCGGACGGGGGGGCCTGGGGCCAACGTCCTGACTTTC
j_call: TRBJ2-7; v_call: TRBV7-9; d_call: TRBD1; clone_size: NA; cdr3_aa: CASSPNRGLNYEQYF; cdr3_nt: TGTGCCAGCAGCCCCAACAGGGGGCTAAACTACGAGCAGTACTTC
j_call: TRBJ2-2; v_call: TRBV19; d_call: TRBD1; clone_size: NA; cdr3_aa: CASSGRDRVFTGELFF; cdr3_nt: TGTGCCAGCTCTGGCCGGGACAGGGTTTTCACCGGGGAGCTGTTTTTT
j_call: TRBJ2-5; v_call: TRBV28; d_call: NA; clone_size: NA; cdr3_aa: CASRAPGHETQYF; cdr3_nt: TGTGCCAGCAGAGCACCCGGACATGAGACCCAGTACTTC